One sample yielded the 9 T cell receptor beta chains listed below, sequenced in a study of control samples from healthy donors and cancer patients. Measured with immunoSEQ multiplex PCR; TCRdb has only the in-frame clones, and not every one. The sample consists of some 130,000 clones, around 93% of them appearing once. Material for sequencing was blood. All receptors come from a woman between 45 and 60 years old in good health.

The count of this clone is one. The chain couples TRBV3-1 (or the pseudogene TRBV3-2) to TRBJ1-1; D unresolved. The CDR3 runs to 15 residues. Trimming took off 6 bases at V and 4 bases at J, with 18 bases between the two ends. Germline CDR1 and CDR2: LGHDT and YNNKEL (reference sequence). CDR3 coding DNA: TGTGCCAGCAGACACAGAAACCGAGCGGGCACTGAAGCTTTCTTT. Translated: CASRHRNRAGTEAFF.

The chain uses TRBV11-2 and TRBJ2-1; no clear D. CDR1 and CDR2 from the germline V gene are SGHAT and FQNNGV. Trimming removed 4 bases from V and 3 bases from J, with 10 bases in between. The length of the CDR3 is 14 residues. This CDR3 is CASSSRRFYNEQFF. In DNA, the CDR3 is TGTGCCAGCAGCTCAAGACGGTTCTACAATGAGCAGTTCTTC.

This sequence joins TRBV6-5 and TRBJ2-3, with 12 bases identical to TRBD2. Unmatched junction bases numbered 2, after V lost 6 bases and J lost 1 base. The CDR3 has 15 residues. Germline assignment: CDR1 MNHEY and CDR2 SVGAGI. The CDR3 is CASSSSGGGTDTQYF. CDR3 bases: TGTGCCAGCAGCTCTAGCGGGGGGGGCACAGATACGCAGTATTTT.

V usage is TRBV30 and J usage is TRBJ1-5; TRBD1 is a possible D gene (6 bases). The CDR3 has 17 amino acids. V shed 3 bases and J shed 0 bases, with 18 bases lying between them. The germline V gene encodes CDR1 GTSNPN and CDR2 SVGIG (reference sequence). The CDR3 DNA is TGTGCCTGGAGCGCCGGACAGACCTCGTATAGCAATCAGCCCCAGCATTTT. As protein: CAWSAGQTSYSNQPQHF.

The V and J genes are TRBV30 and TRBJ2-1; maybe TRBD1 (5 bases). This CDR3 is built from 11 residues. Germline V gene lookup returns CDR1 GTSNPN and CDR2 SVGIG (reference sequence). The V end lost 5 bases, the J end lost 6 bases, and 8 bases lay between the germline ends. The CDR3 bases are TGTGCCTGGGGTAGGGGCAATGAGCAGTTCTTC. Encoded protein: CAWGRGNEQFF.

The J gene is TRBJ2-3, the V gene TRBV6-6, with D possibly called TRBD1 or TRBD2 (6 bases each). CDR3 size: 14 residues. Germline V gene lookup returns CDR1 MNHNY and CDR2 SVGAGI (reference sequence). V lost 5 bases, J lost 4 bases, and 13 bases lay in between. The CDR3 region has the DNA TGTGCCAGCAGTACCGAGGGGGGCGCAGATACGCAGTATTTT. Amino acid sequence: CASSTEGGADTQYF.

The rearrangement links TRBV19 to TRBJ2-3; D is undetermined. Trimming left V 1 base short and J 5 bases short, with 4 bases between. Per the germline V gene, CDR1 is LNHDA and CDR2 is SQIVND (reference sequence). There are 12 residues in the CDR3. The CDR3 DNA follows: TGTGCCAGTAGTATAGGTGGAGATACGCAGTATTTT. This gives the protein CASSIGGDTQYF.

The genes are TRBV19 and TRBJ1-6, with D unresolved. V lost 3 bases and J lost 7, with 28 bases in between. CDR1 LNHDA and CDR2 SQIVND come from the germline V gene (reference sequence). The CDR3 runs to 20 residues. CDR3: CASSIGKGASVPGRNSPLHF. The CDR3 bases are TGTGCCAGTAGTATTGGAAAGGGAGCCTCAGTCCCTGGCCGGAATTCACCCCTCCACTTT.

The chain uses TRBV20-1 and TRBJ1-1, with D perhaps TRBD1 (5 bases). CDR3 size: 12 residues. V shed 3 bases and J shed 1 base, with 6 bases lying between them. Germline CDR1 is DFQATT and CDR2 is SNEGSKA (reference sequence). The CDR3 sequence is CSASGGNTEAFF. In DNA form, the CDR3 reads TGCAGTGCTAGTGGGGGGAACACTGAAGCTTTCTTT.